These 23 T cell receptor beta chains were sequenced from one sample in a study of Ad26.COV2.S vaccination and SARS-CoV-2 variants. Treatment indicated: some 20 received Ad26.COV2.S at low or high dose, single or two shots; about 5 received placebo; per-sample allocation not given. Day 63 after the first vaccine or placebo injection was the time point for sampling. The data were produced by immunoSEQ multiplex PCR, yet TCRdb's version contains in-frame clones alone and is incomplete. The sample yields roughly 320,000 clones, just over 85% seen once. The sample consisted of peripheral blood, taken in a trial of Ad26.COV2.S vaccine versus placebo. The receptors come from a person aged 18-65 years who received the Ad26.COV2.S COVID-19 vaccine or a placebo.

Turning to this clone: This CDR3 is missing its conserved last phenylalanine or tryptophan, likely due to a read error. The chain couples TRBV7-3 to TRBJ2-2, with TRBD1 matching over 9 bases. The V segment lost 4 bases and the J segment 6 bases; nucleotides outside the gene matches: 9. Germline CDR1 SGHTA, CDR2 FQGTGA. The CDR3 spans 16 residues. The CDR3 here is CASSYRTGGAAGELFS. The DNA for the CDR3 is TGTGCCAGCAGCTACCGAACAGGGGGCGCGGCCGGGGAGCTGTTTTCT.

The J gene is TRBJ2-2, the V gene TRBV6-2 or TRBV6-3; 10 bases match TRBD2. Germline lookup yields CDR1 MNHEY and CDR2 SVGEGT. Trimming removed 4 bases from V and 2 bases from J; junction bases left unmatched: 4. This CDR3 region has 16 residues. CDR3 in DNA: TGTGCCAGCAGTTCGAGCGGGGGGGCTAACACCGGGGAGCTGTTTTTT. Protein: CASSSSGGANTGELFF.

The chain employs TRBV5-1 and TRBJ1-1; 8 bases are a match to TRBD1. The CDR3 length is 15 residues. J was trimmed by 2 bases and V by 4 bases; bases with no gene match: 7. CDR1 is SGHRS, CDR2 YFSETQ, per germline. The CDR3 region is CASSPLGQGNTEAFF. The CDR3 DNA is TGCGCCAGCAGCCCCCTAGGACAGGGTAACACTGAAGCTTTCTTT.

The V call is TRBV3-1 (or the pseudogene TRBV3-2), the J call TRBJ1-2; no reliable D call. The CDR3 is made up of 14 amino acids. Per germline, CDR1 LGHDT and CDR2 YNNKEL (reference sequence). Trimming removed 4 bases from V and 2 bases from J, with 11 bases in between. For the CDR3, the DNA is TGTGCCAGCAGCCCACCCGGGCCAAACTATGGCTACACCTTC. Amino acids: CASSPPGPNYGYTF.

This chain connects TRBV12-5 to TRBJ2-1; 11 bases agree with TRBD1. J was trimmed by 7 bases and V by 5 bases; bases with no gene match: 7. The germline CDR1 and CDR2 sequences are LGHNT and FRNRAP. This CDR3 spans 15 amino acids. The CDR3: CASGVGTGGLNEQFF. The CDR3 bases are TGTGCTAGTGGTGTCGGGACAGGGGGGTTGAATGAGCAGTTCTTC.

The chain has TRBV10-3 and TRBJ1-5; D possibly corresponds to TRBD1 (5 bases). CDR3 length: 15 amino acids. Trimming removed 0 bases from V and 6 bases from J, with 12 bases in between. Germline CDR1 and CDR2: ENHRY and SYGVKD. The CDR3 sequence is CAISESGGDGQPQHF. The CDR3 DNA reads as TGTGCCATCAGTGAGTCCGGGGGAGACGGTCAGCCCCAGCATTTT.

The chain links TRBV5-1 to TRBJ1-1, with TRBD1 matching over 7 bases. This CDR3 region has 14 residues. V gave up 1 base and J gave up 4 bases; unmatched junction bases: 4. Germline CDR1 SGHRS, CDR2 YFSETQ. Here the CDR3 reads CASSLPGGSTEAFF. DNA of the CDR3: TGCGCCAGCAGCTTGCCAGGGGGGAGCACTGAAGCTTTCTTT.

J is TRBJ1-2 and V is TRBV4-1; D possibly corresponds to TRBD1 (5 bases). CDR3 size: 14 residues. The germline V gene has CDR1 MGHRA and CDR2 YSYEKL. Trimming took 6 bases from V and 4 from J, leaving 15 bases between them. The CDR3 DNA sequence: TGCGCCAGCAGGTTCGGGGGGTCTGGCTATGGCTACACCTTC. Its translation is CASRFGGSGYGYTF.

CDR3: CASSLGGGAEETQYF. Here the CDR3 DNA reads TGTGCCAGCAGCTTAGGCGGGGGGGCTGAGGAGACCCAGTACTTC. The chain is built from TRBV13 and TRBJ2-5; TRBD2 aligns across 8 bases. Trimming took 0 bases from V and 5 from J; bases not matched to a gene: 5. CDR1 and CDR2 from the germline V gene are PRHDT and FYEKMQ (reference sequence). The CDR3 runs to 15 residues.

This chain connects TRBV6-6 to TRBJ1-2; the match to TRBD1 covers 11 bases. Losses at the gene ends were 4 bases for V and 5 bases for J; bases not matched to a gene: 9. This CDR3 comprises 16 residues. Germline V gives CDR1 MNHNY, CDR2 SVGAGI (reference sequence). CDR3 bases: TGTGCCAGCAGTTTAGGACAGGGGGCCCGTATGTATGGCTACACCTTC. Protein: CASSLGQGARMYGYTF.

The CDR3 here is CASSIGGPGMDGYTF. The CDR3 bases are TGTGCCAGTAGTATCGGGGGTCCAGGGATGGATGGCTACACCTTC. The rearrangement joins TRBV19 to TRBJ1-2; D is possibly TRBD1 (5 bases). The CDR3 sequence is 15 residues long. V lost 3 bases and J 6 bases, leaving 17 bases between the germline ends. CDR1 is LNHDA, CDR2 SQIVND, per germline (reference sequence).

As to this clone: This specimen includes other DNA sequences encoding the same CDR3. For the CDR3, the DNA is TGTGCCAGCAGTTTCGGTCCGAACACTGAAGCTTTCTTT. Protein product: CASSFGPNTEAFF. This chain links TRBV12-3 or TRBV12-4 with TRBJ1-1; D is undetermined. The CDR3 loop spans 13 amino acids. With 3 bases removed from V and 1 base from J, the gap between germline ends came to 6 bases.

This clone showed up just once. The chain joins TRBV9 to TRBJ2-1, with TRBD2 matching over 15 bases. Germline V gene sequence: CDR1 SGDLS, CDR2 YYNGEE. Trimming at V came to 4 bases and at J to 4 bases, leaving 6 bases not matched to a gene. This CDR3 comprises 17 residues. The CDR3 sequence: CASSLGLAGGFYNEQFF. The DNA for the CDR3 is TGTGCCAGCAGCTTGGGACTAGCGGGGGGCTTTTACAATGAGCAGTTCTTC. The full variable domain, rest sourced from reference TRBV9 and TRBJ2-1, is DSGVTQTPKHLITATGQRVTLRCSPRSGDLSVYWYQQSLDQGLQFLIQYYNGEERAKGNILERFSAQQFPDLHSELNLSSLELGDSALYFCASSLGLAGGFYNEQFFGPGTRLTVL.

The V call is TRBV5-1, the J call TRBJ2-3; 9 nucleotides match TRBD2. From germline, CDR1 is SGHRS and CDR2 YFSETQ. Trimming removed 4 bases from V and 2 bases from J; junction bases left unmatched: 8. This CDR3 has 16 residues. The CDR3 DNA sequence: TGCGCCAGCAGCCCGCCGGCTAGCGGGAACACAGATACGCAGTATTTT. Translated, it gives CASSPPASGNTDTQYF. Full variable domain (rest looked up from reference TRBV5-1 and TRBJ2-3): KAGVTQTPRYLIKTRGQQVTLSCSPISGHRSVSWYQQTPGQGLQFLFEYFSETQRNKGNFPGRFSGRQFSNSRSEMNVSTLELGDSALYLCASSPPASGNTDTQYFGPGTRLTVL.

CDR3: CASSLGGASAEAFF. The CDR3 DNA follows: TGTGCCAGCAGCTTAGGGGGGGCTAGCGCTGAAGCTTTCTTT. The chain recombines TRBV7-2 with TRBJ1-1; D may be TRBD1 (6 bases). This CDR3 comprises 14 residues. V lost 1 base and J lost 6, with 12 bases in between. Germline lookup yields CDR1 SGHTA and CDR2 FQGNSA.

The chain uses TRBV30 and TRBJ1-1; D is uncertain. The CDR3 sequence is 12 residues long. With 7 bases removed from V and 5 bases from J, the gap between germline ends came to 14 bases. The V gene's germline CDR1 is GTSNPN and CDR2 SVGIG (reference sequence). The CDR3 loop is CASLQRRTEAFF. The DNA for the CDR3 is TGTGCCTCCCTACAGAGGCGGACTGAAGCTTTCTTT.

This clone has only one observation. This chain links TRBV7-2 with TRBJ1-3, with D unclear. V was clipped by 5 bases and J by 2 bases, with 16 bases between them. The CDR3 is 16 residues long. Germline values: CDR1 SGHTA, CDR2 FQGNSA. The DNA of the CDR3 is TGTGCCAGCAGCCCCAGCCCCTCCGGAGCTGGAAACACCATATATTTT. Amino acid sequence: CASSPSPSGAGNTIYF.

This chain uses TRBV15 with TRBJ2-7, with 8 bases lining up with TRBD2. With V trimmed by 5 bases and J by 3 bases, 3 bases remained unmatched. The CDR3 extends over 13 amino acids. From germline, CDR1 is LNHNV and CDR2 YYDKDF (reference sequence). The CDR3 protein is CATSLAGGYEQYF. In DNA form, the CDR3 reads TGTGCCACCAGCCTGGCGGGGGGCTACGAGCAGTACTTC.

This clone rates as medium-sized. The chain joins TRBV30 to TRBJ1-2, with D tentatively TRBD1 (5 bases). Germline CDR1 GTSNPN, CDR2 SVGIG (reference sequence). Trimming removed 0 bases at V and 5 bases at J, with 13 bases between. CDR3 length equals 14 residues. The CDR3 DNA sequence: TGTGCCTGGAGTGTAAGCAGGGCAGGTTATGGCTACACCTTC. Translated, it gives CAWSVSRAGYGYTF.

On this clone: Other nucleotide sequences in the sample specify the same CDR3. V usage is TRBV7-9 and J usage is TRBJ2-7, with TRBD1 identical over 7 bases. CDR1 SEHNR and CDR2 FQNEAQ come from the germline V gene (reference sequence). There are 14 residues in the CDR3. Losses at the gene ends were 2 bases for V and 2 bases for J; bases not matched to a gene: 3. The DNA for the CDR3 is TGTGCCAGCAGCTTAACGACAGGGACCTACGAGCAGTACTTC. Its translation is CASSLTTGTYEQYF.

This clone was seen more than once but under ten times. The chain uses TRBV30 and TRBJ1-5; perhaps TRBD1 as D (5 bases). This CDR3 region has 16 residues. From germline, CDR1 is GTSNPN and CDR2 SVGIG (reference sequence). V shed 0 bases and J shed 0 bases, with 12 bases lying between them. CDR3 region: CAWSVRRGGSNQPQHF. CDR3 DNA sequence: TGTGCCTGGAGTGTACGTCGGGGGGGTAGCAATCAGCCCCAGCATTTT.

V usage is TRBV3-1 (or the pseudogene TRBV3-2) and J usage is TRBJ2-5, with D perhaps TRBD1 (7 bases). Germline assignment: CDR1 LGHDT and CDR2 YNNKEL (reference sequence). This CDR3 comprises 17 residues. V lost 4 bases and J 4 bases, leaving 22 bases between the germline ends. CDR3: CASSPPGGGLRLETQYF. Written as DNA, the CDR3 is TGTGCCAGCAGCCCCCCAGGGGGAGGATTGCGCCTAGAGACCCAGTACTTC.

The chain couples TRBV7-3 to TRBJ2-3; the D gene is possibly TRBD2 (6 bases). The CDR3 totals 17 residues. The V gene's germline CDR1 is SGHTA and CDR2 FQGTGA. The germline V and J ends were trimmed by 0 bases and 1 base, with 14 bases remaining between them. In DNA form, the CDR3 reads TGTGCCAGCAGCTTAACTTTAGGGGAGGCGGGCACAGATACGCAGTATTTT. Its translation: CASSLTLGEAGTDTQYF.